This record looks at one T cell receptor (beta chain) sequence and its context. Antigen: not known. This record belongs to a study of identical twins. Template switching (which added a universal primer site) was used, and cDNA carried unique molecular identifiers. TCRdb used MiXCR to reprocess the 5' RACE reads, holding one entry per CDR3 protein. This sample has approximately 690,000 distinct CDR3 sequences, with approximately 6% found just once. Study results and caveats: Compared with models, monozygotic twins showed more out-of-frame TCR alpha sharing. In beta out-of-frame sequences, the excess sharing between twins was weaker.

The germline gives CDR1 SGHRS, CDR2 YFSETQ. V lost 3 bases to trimming and J lost 5 bases; unmatched junction nucleotides: 9. The CDR3 extends over 16 amino acids. The donors were all healthy and Caucasian. The sequence came from a man between 18 and 29 years old in good health. J is TRBJ2-1 and V is TRBV5-1, with 9 bases fitting TRBD2. Sequenced input: naive T cells sorted from blood. The CDR3 DNA reads TGCGCCAGCAGCTCGGCCCCGCTAGCGGGGAACAATGAGCAGTTCTTC. It codes for CASSSAPLAGNNEQFF.